This T cell receptor beta chain was sequenced during a study of T-cell reconstitution after alpha-beta-depleted transplantation in children. The CDR3 has 14 residues. Trimming pared 3 bases from V and 2 bases from J, leaving 11 bases between. The germline V gene encodes CDR1 LNHDA and CDR2 SQIVND (reference sequence). The TCRbeta library was prepared with unique molecular identifiers. TCRdb recomputed calls from the PCR reads with MiXCR, one row per CDR3 protein. Counted here are hundreds of thousands of distinct CDR3 sequences, 32% occurring once; the ten biggest clones make up under 3%. The chain joins TRBV19 to TRBJ2-7; D uncertain. This material consisted of PBMCs from the stem cell graft donor, taken from the stem cell graft. This clonotype was obtained from a human donor who donated a stem cell graft to a child with aplastic anemia. The CDR3 reads CASSMASRTYEQYF. CDR3 in DNA: TGTGCCAGTAGTATGGCTAGTCGGACCTACGAGCAGTACTTC.